The rows below give T cell receptor beta chains drawn from one sample of a study of identical twins. TCRdb processed the 5' RACE reads anew with MiXCR; each CDR3 protein has one entry. The sample holds 200,000 to 250,000 distinct CDR3 sequences, 5% to 7% seen once. These data were also filed under a second study, of T cells expressing NK-cell markers.

The sample was CD8+ T cells sorted from blood. The origin of the receptors is a woman between 18 and 29 years old in good health. The CDR3 runs from the conserved cysteine through the conserved F or W. The size entry is marked missing in some rows and otherwise reads once, few, many or a size class.

>TRBV9|.|TRBJ2-1
CASSTRTSGGAGEQFF
>TRBV4-1|.|TRBJ1-2
CASSQGVFQNYGYTF
>TRBV14|.|TRBJ1-1
CASSPYWTGNTEAFF
>TRBV7-9|many|TRBJ1-1
CASSTRLGEAFF
>TRBV7-9|.|TRBJ2-5
CASSSEGEFGAQETQYF
>TRBV3-1|.|TRBJ1-6
CASIEGKDRGSPLHF
>TRBV12-3/TRBV12-4|many|TRBJ1-4
CASTLRTNEKLFF
>TRBV27|few|TRBJ2-1
CASSGLAGVIYNEQFF
>TRBV11-2|few|TRBJ2-2
CASSLGGYGGELFF
>TRBV7-2|few|TRBJ1-2
CASSFFKGAGRDGYTF
>TRBV4-1|few|TRBJ2-4
CASSQVVLENIQYF
>TRBV5-1|many|TRBJ1-5
CASSLTPGLIQPQHF
>TRBV20-1|few|TRBJ2-1
CSAVPTGTIIYNEQFF
>TRBV27|few|TRBJ2-4
CASRQGGDIQYF
>TRBV11-2|many|TRBJ2-7
CASSFLLGGENYEQYF
>TRBV12-3/TRBV12-4|many|TRBJ2-7
CASSSSAHEQYF
>TRBV27|.|TRBJ1-1
CASSWQSGNTEAFF
>TRBV5-1|few|TRBJ2-7
CASSLQGLEQYF